This T cell receptor (beta chain) was captured in a study of blood T cell repertoires in COVID-19. Study context: Specimens from acute and convalescent COVID-19 originated in the United States, Italy and Spain. The analysed material was cDNA or gDNA that came from T cells, B-cell-depleted T cells, or PBMCs.

The junction had 4 bases not matched to a gene; V was cut back by 1 base and J by 4 bases. The CDR3 runs to 14 residues. Germline V gene lookup returns CDR1 ENHRY and CDR2 SYGVKD. This clone is a singleton in its sample. Sequencing used immunoSEQ multiplex PCR; TCRdb keeps in-frame clones, though not all of them. The table shows 70,000 to 95,000 clones, with 85% occurring only once. This TCR was sampled from a man at least 80 years old with active or convalescent COVID-19. The sample taken for sequencing was peripheral blood. V is TRBV10-3 and J is TRBJ2-7; TRBD2 matches at 7 bases. The DNA of the CDR3 is TGTGCCATCAGTGAGTTGGGTAGCGGGTACGAGCAGTACGTC. Its protein is CAISELGSGYEQYV.